The 25 T cell receptor beta chains listed next were all sequenced from one sample in a study of cytomegalovirus exposure and HLA in healthy donors. The PCR used 60 Vbeta and 13 Jbeta primers. Sequencing was performed with immunoSEQ multiplex PCR; in TCRdb, only in-frame clones are kept and a portion is missing. The table lists about 170,000 clones, about 62% of them singletons. Specimen: PBMCs. The receptors here all came from a man aged 40-49 years in good health and CMV-seronegative.

V and J are TRBV4-2 and TRBJ1-1; 7 bases are a match to TRBD1. CDR3 length: 15 residues. Looked up from germline, CDR1 is LGHNA and CDR2 is YNFKEQ. The V and J ends lost 4 bases and 3 bases, in that order; junction bases with no gene match: 8. The CDR3 DNA is TGTGCCAGCAGCCCCGGTTCAGGGGGAGACACTGAAGCTTTCTTT. As protein: CASSPGSGGDTEAFF.

The chain recombines TRBV2 with TRBJ1-2; no definite D call. V gave up 9 bases and J gave up 2 bases, with 10 bases separating them. CDR3 length equals 12 residues. Germline CDR1 is SNHLY and CDR2 is FYNNEI. In DNA, the CDR3 is TGTGCCAGGGAAGGCGGAAACTATGGCTACACCTTC. Its translation: CAREGGNYGYTF.

The V gene is TRBV30, the J gene TRBJ2-2; a weak D match, TRBD2 (5 bases). The V end lost 7 bases, the J end lost 5 bases, and 14 bases lay between the germline ends. The CDR3 is 13 amino acids. Per the germline V gene, CDR1 is GTSNPN and CDR2 is SVGIG (reference sequence). CDR3 amino acids: CAFPAGGTGELFF. In DNA, the CDR3 is TGTGCCTTCCCCGCGGGCGGAACCGGGGAGCTGTTTTTT.

The gene calls are TRBV30 and TRBJ1-1; possibly TRBD1 for D (6 bases). The V end lost 1 base, the J end lost 8 bases, and 17 bases lay between the germline ends. CDR3 length: 14 residues. Germline V lookup: CDR1 GTSNPN, CDR2 SVGIG (reference sequence). CDR3 bases: TGTGCCTGGAGTGAAGGGGTGGGGGCAGGGGAAGCTTTCTTT. Residues: CAWSEGVGAGEAFF.

The V and J genes are TRBV6-1 and TRBJ2-1; D uncertain. Trimming removed 0 bases from V and 4 bases from J, with 7 bases in between. This CDR3 is built from 14 residues. Germline CDR1 is MNHNS and CDR2 is SASEGT. CDR3 in amino acids: CASSEANSYNEQFF. DNA for the CDR3: TGTGCCAGCAGTGAAGCAAACAGTTACAATGAGCAGTTCTTC.

In its sample, this clone was seen a few times. This chain links TRBV9 with TRBJ1-2; no reliable D call. The germline CDR1 and CDR2 sequences are SGDLS and YYNGEE. Trimming took off 3 bases at V and 7 bases at J, with 13 bases between the two ends. CDR3 length: 13 residues. CDR3 in DNA: TGTGCCAGCAGCGGATCTCCTGGAGGTGGCTACACCTTC. Translated: CASSGSPGGGYTF. Based on the CDR3 plus reference TRBV9 and TRBJ1-2, the full variable domain is DSGVTQTPKHLITATGQRVTLRCSPRSGDLSVYWYQQSLDQGLQFLIQYYNGEERAKGNILERFSAQQFPDLHSELNLSSLELGDSALYFCASSGSPGGGYTFGSGTRLTVV.

The rearrangement links TRBV21-1 to TRBJ2-5; whether TRBD2, the table's D call, matches the DNA was not checked. The J call may not be correct, given that the DNA end is closer to TRBJ2-7. TRBV21-1 is described as a pseudogene. This CDR3 has 14 residues. Here the CDR3 reads CASSTPERAYEQYF. For the CDR3, the DNA is TGTGCCAGCAGCACCCCCGAGCGGGCCTACGAGCAGTACTTC.

The gene calls are TRBV9 and TRBJ2-7, with a weak D call TRBD1 (6 bases). Trimming shortened V by 3 bases and J by 7 bases, and 17 bases separated the two germline ends. This CDR3 spans 14 amino acids. The germline V gene encodes CDR1 SGDLS and CDR2 YYNGEE. Here the CDR3 DNA reads TGTGCCAGCAGCGAACAGGGCTCCCGGGGAGAGCAGTACTTC. It yields the protein CASSEQGSRGEQYF.

The rearrangement joins TRBV5-1 to TRBJ2-7; maybe TRBD1 (7 bases). Per germline, CDR1 SGHRS and CDR2 YFSETQ. The CDR3 has 13 residues. V dropped 4 bases and J dropped 3 bases, with 11 bases sitting between them. DNA of the CDR3: TGCGCCAGCAGCGCGGGACAGCACTACGAGCAGTACTTC. It encodes CASSAGQHYEQYF.

This clone appeared a few times. The rearrangement links TRBV14 to TRBJ2-3, with D hard to call. V lost 3 bases and J 8 bases, leaving 12 bases between the germline ends. Germline CDR1 SGHDN, CDR2 FVKESK. This CDR3 has 13 residues. CDR3 sequence reads: CASSHSARSTQYF. The DNA for the CDR3 is TGTGCCAGCAGCCACAGCGCAAGGAGTACGCAGTATTTT.

This sequence joins TRBV7-2 and TRBJ2-2, with D perhaps TRBD1 (6 bases). The germline V gene encodes CDR1 SGHTA and CDR2 FQGNSA. V shed 9 bases and J shed 0 bases, with 11 bases lying between them. The CDR3 totals 14 residues. Here the CDR3 reads CASKQGSNTGELFF. The CDR3 DNA reads as TGTGCCAGTAAACAGGGATCGAACACCGGGGAGCTGTTTTTT.

This clone was counted between two and nine times. V and J are TRBV7-9 and TRBJ2-3, with 8 nucleotides matching TRBD2. The CDR3 spans 14 residues. V lost 6 bases to trimming and J lost 0 bases; unmatched junction nucleotides: 2. The germline gives CDR1 SEHNR, CDR2 FQNEAQ (reference sequence). This CDR3 reads CASSSGVSTDTQYF. DNA for the CDR3: TGTGCCAGCAGTAGCGGGGTGAGCACAGATACGCAGTATTTT.

This rearrangement joins TRBV7-9 to TRBJ2-5, with 9 nucleotides matching TRBD2. The V gene end was trimmed by 8 bases and the J gene end by 4 bases; junction bases not matched to a gene: 17. Germline lookup yields CDR1 SEHNR and CDR2 FQNEAQ (reference sequence). The CDR3 loop spans 17 amino acids. The CDR3 DNA reads as TGTGCCAGCGCTATAGTGGGTAGCGGGGGTCGGGGAGAGACCCAGTACTTC. It specifies CASAIVGSGGRGETQYF.

This clone has only a few counts. This chain joins TRBV19 and TRBJ2-5; TRBD1 agrees at 10 bases. This CDR3 has 15 amino acids. Trimming cost V 1 base and J 5 bases; bases outside gene matches: 4. Per the germline V gene, CDR1 is LNHDA and CDR2 is SQIVND (reference sequence). The CDR3 sequence: CASSIGRDRGETQYF. CDR3 bases: TGTGCCAGTAGTATAGGGAGGGACAGGGGTGAGACCCAGTACTTC.

Judged by abundance, this clone is medium-sized. The chain links TRBV29-1 to TRBJ1-1, with TRBD1 identical over 7 bases. Germline CDR1 reads SQVTM; CDR2 reads ANQGSEA. This CDR3 region has 15 residues. V trimming: 0 bases; J trimming: 3 bases; junction bases outside the gene matches: 7. For the CDR3, the DNA is TGCAGCGTTGAAGATCTAGGGGGCGTTGACACTGAAGCTTTCTTT. Translated, it gives CSVEDLGGVDTEAFF.

V gene TRBV4-1 combines with J gene TRBJ2-6; D might be TRBD1 (5 bases). Germline lookup yields CDR1 MGHRA and CDR2 YSYEKL. The CDR3 spans 17 residues. V lost 1 base, J lost 4 bases, and 14 bases lay in between. The CDR3: CASSQAWQGSGANVLTF. CDR3 sequence (DNA): TGCGCCAGCAGCCAAGCCTGGCAGGGATCAGGGGCCAACGTCCTGACTTTC.

The rearrangement joins TRBV4-2 to TRBJ2-5, with 11 nucleotides matching TRBD2. J was trimmed by 1 base and V by 2 bases; bases with no gene match: 6. This CDR3 spans 17 amino acids. CDR1 and CDR2 from the germline V gene are LGHNA and YNFKEQ. CDR3 sequence (DNA): TGTGCCAGCAGCCAACGATCCGGGACTAGCGGCCAAGAGACCCAGTACTTC. Translated, it gives CASSQRSGTSGQETQYF.

The chain is built from TRBV6-5 and TRBJ1-1, with TRBD1 matching 8 bases. The V and J ends lost 4 bases and 4 bases, in that order; junction bases with no gene match: 5. The CDR3 length is 14 residues. Per the germline V gene, CDR1 is MNHEY and CDR2 is SVGAGI. CDR3 DNA: TGTGCCAGCAGTTTCGACAGGGGTAGCACTGAAGCTTTCTTT. It is translated as CASSFDRGSTEAFF.

This clone showed up just a few times. The chain recombines TRBV2 with TRBJ2-7; 7 positions agree with TRBD1. The CDR3 is made up of 15 amino acids. The ends lost 1 base at V and 3 bases at J; junction bases unmatched: 6. From germline, CDR1 is SNHLY and CDR2 FYNNEI. The CDR3 DNA is TGTGCCAGCAGTGAAGAGGGGGCGGTCCACTACGAGCAGTACTTC. This codes for CASSEEGAVHYEQYF.

V and J are TRBV5-8 and TRBJ2-1, with 12 nucleotides matching TRBD2. The CDR3 spans 16 residues. Germline lookup yields CDR1 SGHTS and CDR2 YDEGEE. Trimming removed 4 bases from V and 9 bases from J; junction bases left unmatched: 11. The CDR3 is CASSQSSGGALGEQFF. The CDR3 DNA reads as TGTGCCAGCAGCCAATCTAGCGGGGGGGCCCTTGGTGAGCAGTTCTTC.

This clone was detected a few times. This chain links TRBV27 with TRBJ2-3; 9 bases align to TRBD2. The length of the CDR3 is 16 residues. V trimming: 4 bases; J trimming: 2 bases; junction bases outside the gene matches: 7. Germline V CDR1 and CDR2: MNHEY, SMNVEV (reference sequence). Here the CDR3 reads CASSSDSGSPTDTQYF. Here the CDR3 DNA reads TGTGCCAGCAGTTCCGATAGCGGGAGCCCCACAGATACGCAGTATTTT.

The rearrangement uses TRBV10-3 and TRBJ1-3, with a tentative D call TRBD1 (6 bases). CDR1 is ENHRY, CDR2 SYGVKD, per germline. This CDR3 contains 13 residues. Trimming took off 7 bases at V and 3 bases at J, with 10 bases between the two ends. The CDR3 bases are TGTGCCATCACCTCAGGGGTTGGAAACACCATATATTTT. As protein: CAITSGVGNTIYF.

The chain joins TRBV5-6 to TRBJ2-5; D unclear. Judging by the DNA end, TRBJ2-7 fits better; the J call may be wrong. Germline V CDR1 and CDR2: SGHDT, YYEEEE. The CDR3 covers 11 residues. The chain's CDR3 is CASSVVAEQYF. The CDR3 coding sequence is TGTGCCAGCAGCGTAGTAGCCGAGCAGTACTTC.

The rearrangement uses TRBV18 and TRBJ2-2; TRBD2 is a possible D gene (5 bases). Trimming cost V 11 bases and J 0 bases, with 10 bases left between them. CDR1 and CDR2 (germline): KGHSH, LQKENI. This CDR3 contains 13 residues. The CDR3 loop is CASYGANTGELFF. Here the CDR3 DNA reads TGTGCCTCCTACGGGGCGAACACCGGGGAGCTGTTTTTT.

The chain links TRBV7-9 to TRBJ1-1, with 9 positions matching TRBD1. The germline V gene has CDR1 SEHNR and CDR2 FQNEAQ (reference sequence). CDR3 length: 14 residues. V lost 6 bases and J lost 5; bases outside the gene matches: 7. The CDR3 nucleotides are TGTGCCAGCAGATCACCGGGACAGGGTACTGAAGCTTTCTTT. Translated, it gives CASRSPGQGTEAFF.